This T cell receptor beta chain is from a study of molecular identifiers for immune sequencing clone quantification. This CDR3 is built from 14 residues. Germline CDR1 and CDR2: SNHLY and FYNNEI. V lost 4 bases and J 2 bases, leaving 9 bases between the germline ends. This clonotype was recorded at least ten times. TCRdb redid the calling of the PCR reads with MiXCR, one entry per CDR3 protein. The sample yields under 800,000 distinct CDR3 sequences, 25% seen once. The chain combines TRBV2 with TRBJ1-5, with no clear D. The material sequenced was naive CD8+ T cells from blood, with Jurkat cell RNA spiked in. Subset noted: FACS-sorted CD8+CD4-CCR7+CD45RA+ naive T cells. The receptor was isolated from a human donor in good health. Some libraries in this study had Jurkat cell RNA spiked in. The CDR3 loop reads CASSVGQGNQPQHF. CDR3 sequence (DNA): TGTGCCAGCAGTGTGGGTCAGGGCAATCAGCCCCAGCATTTT.